This T cell receptor beta chain derives from a study of blood T cell repertoires in COVID-19. V lost 2 bases to trimming and J lost 5 bases; unmatched junction nucleotides: 3. CDR1 SEHNR and CDR2 FQNEAQ come from the germline V gene (reference sequence). The CDR3 runs 15 residues. The table came from immunoSEQ multiplex PCR; TCRdb's copy has only in-frame clones and leaves some out. The data contain roughly 190,000 clones, roughly 85% of them singletons. The chain links TRBV7-9 to TRBJ2-3, with TRBD2 identical over 11 bases. The TCR was taken from a woman aged 55-69 years with acute or convalescent COVID-19. The source material was peripheral blood. The CDR3 DNA reads as TGTGCCAGCAGCTTACTAGCGGGAGGAGGAGATACGCAGTATTTT. Translated: CASSLLAGGGDTQYF.